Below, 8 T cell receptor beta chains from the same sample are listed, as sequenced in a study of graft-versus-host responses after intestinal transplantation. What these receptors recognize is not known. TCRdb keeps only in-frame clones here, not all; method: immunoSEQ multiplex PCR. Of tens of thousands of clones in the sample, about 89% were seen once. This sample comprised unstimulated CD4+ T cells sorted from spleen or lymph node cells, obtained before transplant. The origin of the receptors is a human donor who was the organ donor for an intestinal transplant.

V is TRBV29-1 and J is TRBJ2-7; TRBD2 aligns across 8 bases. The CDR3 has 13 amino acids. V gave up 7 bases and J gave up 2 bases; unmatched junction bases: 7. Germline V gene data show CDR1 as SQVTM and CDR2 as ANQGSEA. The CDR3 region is CSARGGVPYEQYF. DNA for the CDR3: TGCAGCGCCCGGGGGGGGGTTCCCTACGAGCAGTACTTC.

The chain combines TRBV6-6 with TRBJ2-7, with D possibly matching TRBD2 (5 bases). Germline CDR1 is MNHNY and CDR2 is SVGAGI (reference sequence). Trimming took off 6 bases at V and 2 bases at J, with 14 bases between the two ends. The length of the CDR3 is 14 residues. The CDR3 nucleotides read TGTGCCAGCAGGAGCGGCTCCCCTACCTACGAGCAGTACTTC. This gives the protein CASRSGSPTYEQYF.

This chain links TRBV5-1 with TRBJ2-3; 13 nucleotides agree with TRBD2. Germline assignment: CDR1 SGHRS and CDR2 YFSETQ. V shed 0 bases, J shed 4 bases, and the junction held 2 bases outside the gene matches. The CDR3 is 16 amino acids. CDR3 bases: TGCGCCAGCAGCTTGGAGGGACTAGCGGGACCAGATACGCAGTATTTT. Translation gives CASSLEGLAGPDTQYF.

CDR3 protein: CASSLFVGRAPGANVLTF. The CDR3 DNA is TGTGCCAGCAGCCTTTTTGTCGGGAGGGCCCCTGGGGCCAACGTCCTGACTTTC. V and J are TRBV5-8 and TRBJ2-6, with 8 bases identical to TRBD2. The CDR3 is 18 residues long. From germline, CDR1 is SGHTS and CDR2 YDEGEE. V shed 4 bases and J 2 bases; nucleotides not matched to a gene: 11.

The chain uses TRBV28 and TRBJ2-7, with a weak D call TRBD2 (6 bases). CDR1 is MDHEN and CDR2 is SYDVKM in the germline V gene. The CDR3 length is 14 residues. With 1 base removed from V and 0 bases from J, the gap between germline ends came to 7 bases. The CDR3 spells CASSLSLASYEQYF. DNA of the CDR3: TGTGCCAGCAGTTTATCACTAGCCTCCTACGAGCAGTACTTC.

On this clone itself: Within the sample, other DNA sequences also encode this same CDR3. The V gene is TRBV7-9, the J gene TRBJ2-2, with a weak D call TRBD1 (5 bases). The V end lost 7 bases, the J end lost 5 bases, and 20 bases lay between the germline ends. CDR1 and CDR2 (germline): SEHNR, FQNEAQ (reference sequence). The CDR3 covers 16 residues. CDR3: CASTIYRQGGTGELFF. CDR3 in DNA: TGTGCCAGCACCATATACCGCCAGGGTGGAACCGGGGAGCTGTTTTTT.

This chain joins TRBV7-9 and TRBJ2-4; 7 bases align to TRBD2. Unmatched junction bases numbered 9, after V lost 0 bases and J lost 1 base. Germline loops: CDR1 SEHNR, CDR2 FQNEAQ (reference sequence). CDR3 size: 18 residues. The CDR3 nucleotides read TGTGCCAGCAGCTTAGCAGGGGAGGGCGGGACGGCCAAAAACATTCAGTACTTC. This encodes CASSLAGEGGTAKNIQYF.

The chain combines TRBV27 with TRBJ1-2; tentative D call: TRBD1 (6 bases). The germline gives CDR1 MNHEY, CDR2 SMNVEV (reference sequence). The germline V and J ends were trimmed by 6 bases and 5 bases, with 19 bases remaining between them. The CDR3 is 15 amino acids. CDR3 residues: CASSATGNGDYGYTF. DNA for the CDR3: TGTGCCAGCAGCGCCACAGGGAACGGAGATTATGGCTACACCTTC.